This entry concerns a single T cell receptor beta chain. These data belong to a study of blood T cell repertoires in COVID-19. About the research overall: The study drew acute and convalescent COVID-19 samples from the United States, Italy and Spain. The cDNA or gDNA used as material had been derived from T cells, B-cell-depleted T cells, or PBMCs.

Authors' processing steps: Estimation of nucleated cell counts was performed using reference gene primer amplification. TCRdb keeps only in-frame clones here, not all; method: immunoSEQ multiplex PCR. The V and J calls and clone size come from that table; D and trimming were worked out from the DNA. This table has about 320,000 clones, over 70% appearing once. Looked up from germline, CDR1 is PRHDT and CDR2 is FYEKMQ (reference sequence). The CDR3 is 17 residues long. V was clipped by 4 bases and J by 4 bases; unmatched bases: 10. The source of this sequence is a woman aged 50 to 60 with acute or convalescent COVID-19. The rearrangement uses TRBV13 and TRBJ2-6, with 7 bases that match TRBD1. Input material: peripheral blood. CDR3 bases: TGTGCCAGCAGCTCCCCTAACAGGGGACACGGGGCCAACGTCCTGACTTTC. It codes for CASSSPNRGHGANVLTF.